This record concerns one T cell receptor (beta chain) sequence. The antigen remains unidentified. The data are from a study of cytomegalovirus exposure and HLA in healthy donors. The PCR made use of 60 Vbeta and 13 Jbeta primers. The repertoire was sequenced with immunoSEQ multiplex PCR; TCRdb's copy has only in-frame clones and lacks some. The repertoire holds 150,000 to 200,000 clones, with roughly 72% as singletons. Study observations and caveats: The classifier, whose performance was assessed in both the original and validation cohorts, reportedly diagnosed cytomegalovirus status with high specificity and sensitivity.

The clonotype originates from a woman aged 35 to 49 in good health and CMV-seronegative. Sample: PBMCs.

CDR3 residues: CASSFGARNTGELFF. DNA of the CDR3: TGTGCCAGCAGCTTTGGGGCGCGGAACACCGGGGAGCTGTTTTTT. The chain employs TRBV5-4 and TRBJ2-2, with D perhaps TRBD1 (5 bases). The CDR3 runs 15 residues. Trimming pared 2 bases from V and 1 base from J, leaving 9 bases between. Germline CDR1 and CDR2: SGHNT and YYREEE (reference sequence).